These 4 T cell receptor beta chains came from one sample sequenced in a study of blood T cell repertoires in COVID-19. Produced via immunoSEQ multiplex PCR; TCRdb's table is partial and in-frame only. Of roughly 70,000 clones in the sample, around 89% are singletons; the top ten hold around 6.7%. The sequencing sample was made of peripheral blood. Receptor source: a woman aged 80 or over with active COVID-19.

The chain employs TRBV12-3 or TRBV12-4 and TRBJ2-1; no firm D call. The V end was cut by 2 bases, the J end by 7 bases, with 9 bases between. The CDR3 consists of 13 residues. The CDR3 spells CASSLHTENEQFF. CDR3 DNA: TGTGCCAGCAGTTTACATACAGAAAATGAGCAGTTCTTC.

V usage is TRBV24-1 and J usage is TRBJ2-5; TRBD1 matches 7 bases. V lost 3 bases and J lost 4; bases outside the gene matches: 1. The CDR3 is made up of 13 amino acids. Germline loops: CDR1 KGHDR, CDR2 SFDVKD. Written as DNA, the CDR3 is TGTGCCACCAGTGATAGACAGGGAGAGACCCAGTACTTC. It is translated as CATSDRQGETQYF.

The chain couples TRBV27 to TRBJ1-4; D ambiguous. Trimming removed 1 base at V and 8 bases at J, with 5 bases between. Germline values: CDR1 MNHEY, CDR2 SMNVEV (reference sequence). The CDR3 is 12 amino acids. In DNA, the CDR3 is TGTGCCAGCAGTTTATTGGGCGAAAAACTGTTTTTT. It translates to CASSLLGEKLFF.

The V gene is TRBV20-1, the J gene TRBJ2-5; D is unclear. Germline CDR1 reads DFQATT; CDR2 reads SNEGSKA (reference sequence). V dropped 8 bases and J dropped 1 base, with 8 bases sitting between them. The CDR3 loop spans 11 amino acids. CDR3 in amino acids: CSLDSQETQYF. DNA of the CDR3: TGCAGTCTCGACTCCCAAGAGACCCAGTACTTC.